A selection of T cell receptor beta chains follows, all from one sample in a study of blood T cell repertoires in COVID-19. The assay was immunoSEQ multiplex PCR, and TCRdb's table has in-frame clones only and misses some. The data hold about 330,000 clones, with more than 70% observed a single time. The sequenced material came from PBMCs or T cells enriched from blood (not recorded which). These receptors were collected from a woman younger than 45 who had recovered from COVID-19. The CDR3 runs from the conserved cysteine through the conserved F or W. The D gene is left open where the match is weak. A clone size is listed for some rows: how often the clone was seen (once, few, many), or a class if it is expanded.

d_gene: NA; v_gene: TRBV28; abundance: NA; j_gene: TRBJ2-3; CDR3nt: TGTGCCAGCAGTTTAAGGTACGGGGTCACAGATACGCAGTATTTT; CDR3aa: CASSLRYGVTDTQYF
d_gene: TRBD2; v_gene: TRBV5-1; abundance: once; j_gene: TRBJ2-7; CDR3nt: TGCGCCAGCAGCTTGGGGACTAGCAACTCCTACGAGCAGTACTTC; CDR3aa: CASSLGTSNSYEQYF
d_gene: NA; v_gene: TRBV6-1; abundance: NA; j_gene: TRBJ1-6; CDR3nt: TGTGCCAGCAGTGGGCCGGGGGACGCGTATAATTCACCCCTCCACTTT; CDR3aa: CASSGPGDAYNSPLHF
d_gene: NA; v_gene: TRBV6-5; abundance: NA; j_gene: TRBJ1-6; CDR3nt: TGTGCCAGCAGGATCAGGGGACGGGATTCACCCCTCCACTTT; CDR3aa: CASRIRGRDSPLHF
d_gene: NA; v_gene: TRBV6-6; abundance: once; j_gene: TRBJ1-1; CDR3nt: TGTGCCAGCAGTTACTCCCGGCAGGGATCCGAAGCTTTCTTT; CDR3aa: CASSYSRQGSEAFF
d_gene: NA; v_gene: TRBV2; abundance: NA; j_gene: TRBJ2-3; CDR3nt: TGTGCCAGCGTCAGGGAATCTACGCAGTATTTT; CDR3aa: CASVRESTQYF
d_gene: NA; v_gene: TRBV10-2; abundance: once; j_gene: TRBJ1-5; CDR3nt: TGCGCCAGCAGTTTGAGCCTGAGAAGCAATCAGCCCCAGCATTTT; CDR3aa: CASSLSLRSNQPQHF
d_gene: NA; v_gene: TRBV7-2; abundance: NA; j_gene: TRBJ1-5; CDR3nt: TGTGCCAGCAGCTTAGATCCCGATCAGCCCCAGCATTTT; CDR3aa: CASSLDPDQPQHF
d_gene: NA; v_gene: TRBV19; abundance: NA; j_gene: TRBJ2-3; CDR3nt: TGTGCCAGTAGTATCGGTCATAGCACAGATACGCAGTATTTT; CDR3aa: CASSIGHSTDTQYF
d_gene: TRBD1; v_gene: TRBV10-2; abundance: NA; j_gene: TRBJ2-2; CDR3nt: TGCGCCAGCAGACCGACAGGGGGCTTCGGGGAGCTGTTTTTT; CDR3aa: CASRPTGGFGELFF
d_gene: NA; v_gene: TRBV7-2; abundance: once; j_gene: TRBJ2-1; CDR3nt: TGTGCCAGCAGCCCCACCCAGGGCCGGACTAAATTGGAGAACAATGAGCAGTTCTTC; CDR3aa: CASSPTQGRTKLENNEQFF
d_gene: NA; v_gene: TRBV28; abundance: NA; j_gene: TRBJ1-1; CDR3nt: TGTGCCAGCAGTTTTAGCGGGGCCCCCGGTCAACGAGCTTTCTTT; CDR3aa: CASSFSGAPGQRAFF
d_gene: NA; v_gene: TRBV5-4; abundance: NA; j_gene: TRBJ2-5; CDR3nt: TGTGCCAGCAGCTTTACAGCTGTCCAGGAGACCCAGTACTTC; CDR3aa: CASSFTAVQETQYF
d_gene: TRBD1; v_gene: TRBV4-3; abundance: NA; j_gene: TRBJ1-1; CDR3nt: TGCGCCAGCAGCCCGATCAGGGGGGAGAAAGCTTTCTTT; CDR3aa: CASSPIRGEKAFF
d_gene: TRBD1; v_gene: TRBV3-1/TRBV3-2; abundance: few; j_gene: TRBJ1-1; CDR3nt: TGTGCCAGCAGCCAGGACAGGGGACAAGCTTTCTTT; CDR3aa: CASSQDRGQAFF
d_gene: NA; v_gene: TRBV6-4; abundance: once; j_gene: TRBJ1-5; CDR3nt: TGTGCCAGCAGTGAACGTCAGGGTCTTTTGCCCCAGCATTTT; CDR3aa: CASSERQGLLPQHF
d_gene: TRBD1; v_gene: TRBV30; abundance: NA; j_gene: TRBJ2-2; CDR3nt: TGTGCCTGGATGAAATCGTACGGGACAGGTCCCTCAAACACCGGGGAGCTGTTTTTT; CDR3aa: CAWMKSYGTGPSNTGELFF
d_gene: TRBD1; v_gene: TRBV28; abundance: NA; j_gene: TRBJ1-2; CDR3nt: TGTGCCAGCAGTTTAGAACAGGGGACTAACTATGGCTACACCTTC; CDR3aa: CASSLEQGTNYGYTF
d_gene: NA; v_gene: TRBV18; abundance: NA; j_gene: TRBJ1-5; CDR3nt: TGTGCCAGCTCACCAGTTAGACAGAATAGCAATCAGCCCCAGCATTTT; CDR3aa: CASSPVRQNSNQPQHF
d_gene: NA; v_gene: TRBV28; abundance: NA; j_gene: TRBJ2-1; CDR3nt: TGTGCCAGCAGTTTATCCGCGGGCACCCAGTACAATGAGCAGTTCTTC; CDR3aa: CASSLSAGTQYNEQFF
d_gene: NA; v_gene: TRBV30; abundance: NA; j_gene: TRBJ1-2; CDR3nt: TGTGCCTGGAGTGTAGACAGTGTTAACTATGGCTACACCTTC; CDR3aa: CAWSVDSVNYGYTF
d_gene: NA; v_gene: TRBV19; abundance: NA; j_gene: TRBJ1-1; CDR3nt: TGTGCCAGTAGTACCCGGGTGGGTGAAGCTTTCTTT; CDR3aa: CASSTRVGEAFF
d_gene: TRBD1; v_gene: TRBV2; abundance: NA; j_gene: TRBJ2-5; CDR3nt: TGTGCCAGCAAGACAGGGGGAGAAGAGACCCAGTACTTC; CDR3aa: CASKTGGEETQYF
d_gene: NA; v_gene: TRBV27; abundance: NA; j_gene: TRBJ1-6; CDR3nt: TGTGCCAGCAGCTCAAACCGGGGCTATAATTCACCCCTCCACTTT; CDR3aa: CASSSNRGYNSPLHF
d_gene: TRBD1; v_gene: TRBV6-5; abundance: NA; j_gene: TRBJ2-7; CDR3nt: TGTGCCAGCAGTTACAGGACAGGGATGGGCGAGCAGTACTTC; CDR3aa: CASSYRTGMGEQYF
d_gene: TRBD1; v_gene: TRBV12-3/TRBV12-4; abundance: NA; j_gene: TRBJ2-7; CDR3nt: TGTGCCTCCGGGCAGGGGGACCCCTACGAGCAGTACTTC; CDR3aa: CASGQGDPYEQYF
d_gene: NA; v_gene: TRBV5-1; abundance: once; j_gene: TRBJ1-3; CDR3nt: TGCGCCAGCAGCAGAGTCAGCCCTTCGGGAGGAAACACCATATATTTT; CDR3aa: CASSRVSPSGGNTIYF
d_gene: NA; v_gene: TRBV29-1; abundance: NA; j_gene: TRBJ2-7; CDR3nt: TGCAGCGTTCGGGGAACCTACGAGCAGTACTTC; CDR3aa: CSVRGTYEQYF
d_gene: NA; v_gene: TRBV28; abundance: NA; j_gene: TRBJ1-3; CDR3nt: TGTGCCAGCAGGCTTGGAGGTTTAGCGGGAAACACCATATATTTT; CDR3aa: CASRLGGLAGNTIYF
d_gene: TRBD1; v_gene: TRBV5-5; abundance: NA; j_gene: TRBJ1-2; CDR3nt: TGTGCCAGCAGCTTGCGAGGAACAGGGGGTAGCTATGGCTACACCTTC; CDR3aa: CASSLRGTGGSYGYTF
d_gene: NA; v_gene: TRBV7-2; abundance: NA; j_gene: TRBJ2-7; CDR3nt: TGTGCCAGCAGCCCCCAGAGACAACGCGAGCAGTACTTC; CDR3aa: CASSPQRQREQYF
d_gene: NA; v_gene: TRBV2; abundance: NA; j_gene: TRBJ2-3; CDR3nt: TGTGCCAGCAGCGATATCGATAGCGGTAGCACAGATACGCAGTATTTT; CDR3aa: CASSDIDSGSTDTQYF
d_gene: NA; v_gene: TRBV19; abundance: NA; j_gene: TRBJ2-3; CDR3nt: TGTGCCAGTAGTATCGGGACACCTAGCACAGATACGCAGTATTTT; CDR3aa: CASSIGTPSTDTQYF
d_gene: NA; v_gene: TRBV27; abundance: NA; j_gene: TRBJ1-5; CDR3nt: TGTGCCAGCAGTCCCTCTCCGGCTTCGGGATCCCAGCCCCAGCATTTT; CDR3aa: CASSPSPASGSQPQHF
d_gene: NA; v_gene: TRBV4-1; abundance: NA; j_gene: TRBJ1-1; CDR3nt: TGCGCCAGCAGCCCAGCGGACTACACGGGGACTGAAGCTTTCTTT; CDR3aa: CASSPADYTGTEAFF